This TCR beta chain was recorded in a study of CD8 T cells in ankylosing spondylitis. The CDR3 contains 13 residues. Trimming pared 6 bases from V and 6 bases from J, leaving 12 bases between. The V gene's germline CDR1 is DFQATT and CDR2 SNEGSKA (reference sequence). TCRdb reprocessed the 5' RACE reads via MiXCR and lists one record per CDR3 protein. The sample comprises fewer than 550,000 distinct CDR3 sequences, less than 6% of which are singletons, and around 3.6% rests with the top ten. Study-level points and caveats: Peripheral blood held disease-linked clones only at relatively low frequency, and these were CD8+. Blood of patients with ankylosing spondylitis appeared to be characterized by a TCR beta motif of 8 or 9 highly homologous variants. Enrichment of disease-linked clones was reportedly significant in matched ankylosing spondylitis synovial fluid. There were earlier reports of some motif variants in reactive arthritis synovial fluid and blood.

In its sample, this clonotype was seen many times. Antigen unknown. The J gene is TRBJ1-6, the V gene TRBV20-1; possible D gene TRBD1, 6 bases. The specimen sequenced was blood, either unsorted or a sorted T cell fraction (not recorded which). The source is a male donor with ankylosing spondylitis. CDR3 coding DNA: TGCAGTGCCCGAGCGGACAGTAATTCACCCCTCCACTTT. It specifies CSARADSNSPLHF.